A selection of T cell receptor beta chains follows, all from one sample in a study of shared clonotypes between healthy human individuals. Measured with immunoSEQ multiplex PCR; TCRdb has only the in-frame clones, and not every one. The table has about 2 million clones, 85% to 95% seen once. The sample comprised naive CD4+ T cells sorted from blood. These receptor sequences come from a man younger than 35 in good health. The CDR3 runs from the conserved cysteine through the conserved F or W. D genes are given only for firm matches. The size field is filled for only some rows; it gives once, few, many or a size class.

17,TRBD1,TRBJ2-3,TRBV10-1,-,CASSGGPGQGWTDTQYF,TGCGCCAGCAGTGGGGGACCGGGACAGGGATGGACAGATACGCAGTATTTT
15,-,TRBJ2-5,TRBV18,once,CASSHRDPRGETQYF,TGTGCCAGCTCGCACCGGGACCCTAGAGGGGAGACCCAGTACTTC
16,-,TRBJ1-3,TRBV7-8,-,CASTSQGGGSGNTIYF,TGTGCCAGCACCTCCCAGGGAGGGGGCTCTGGAAACACCATATATTTT
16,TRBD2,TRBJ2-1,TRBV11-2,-,CASSLWTSGSYNEQFF,TGTGCCAGCAGCTTATGGACTAGCGGGAGCTACAATGAGCAGTTCTTC
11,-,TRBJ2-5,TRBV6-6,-,CASRVEETQYF,TGTGCCAGCAGGGTCGAGGAGACCCAGTACTTC
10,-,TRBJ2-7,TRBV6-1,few,CASSDYEQYF,TGTGCCAGCAGTGACTACGAGCAGTACTTC
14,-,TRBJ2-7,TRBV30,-,CAWTSGYGSYEQYF,TGTGCCTGGACCTCGGGATATGGCTCCTACGAGCAGTACTTC
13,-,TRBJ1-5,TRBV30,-,CAWKGQGNQPQHF,TGTGCCTGGAAAGGTCAGGGCAATCAGCCCCAGCATTTT
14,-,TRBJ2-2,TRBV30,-,CAWRTVGHTGELFF,TGTGCCTGGAGGACCGTGGGGCACACCGGGGAGCTGTTTTTT
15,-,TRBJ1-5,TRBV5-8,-,CASSDGTLSNQPQHF,TGTGCCAGCAGCGATGGGACACTGAGCAATCAGCCCCAGCATTTT
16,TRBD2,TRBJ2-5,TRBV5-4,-,CASSQTSGSFQETQYF,TGTGCCAGCAGCCAAACTAGCGGGAGCTTCCAAGAGACCCAGTACTTC
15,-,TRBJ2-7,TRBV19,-,CAGPPIRQTDYEQYF,TGTGCCGGCCCTCCGATCCGACAGACTGACTACGAGCAGTACTTC
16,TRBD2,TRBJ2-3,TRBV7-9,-,CASSSGLAEIGDTQYF,TGTGCCAGCAGCTCGGGACTAGCGGAGATAGGAGATACGCAGTATTTT
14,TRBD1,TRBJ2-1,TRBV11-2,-,CASSSGTGKGEQFF,TGTGCCAGCAGCTCCGGGACAGGGAAGGGTGAGCAGTTCTTC
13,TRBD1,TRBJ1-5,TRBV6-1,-,CASLTGREQPQHF,TGTGCCAGCCTGACAGGGAGAGAACAGCCCCAGCATTTT
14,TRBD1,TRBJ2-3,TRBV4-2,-,CASSTGTDTDTQYF,TGTGCCAGCAGCACCGGGACAGACACAGATACGCAGTATTTT
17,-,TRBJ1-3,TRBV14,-,CASSPLGDSLTRNTIYF,TGTGCCAGCAGCCCACTCGGGGACTCGCTGACTCGGAACACCATATATTTT
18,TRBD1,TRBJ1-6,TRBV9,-,CASSPGQVLETYNSPLHF,TGTGCCAGCAGCCCGGGACAGGTCCTTGAGACCTATAATTCACCCCTCCACTTT
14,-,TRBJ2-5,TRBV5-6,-,CASSVRGPRETQYF,TGTGCCAGCAGCGTCAGAGGGCCCAGGGAGACCCAGTACTTC
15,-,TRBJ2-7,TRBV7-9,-,CASSRDTRLSYEQYF,TGTGCCAGCAGCCGAGACACGAGGTTATCCTACGAGCAGTACTTC
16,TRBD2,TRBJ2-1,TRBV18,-,CASSPMRASGENEQFF,TGTGCCAGCTCACCGATGAGAGCTAGCGGGGAAAATGAGCAGTTCTTC
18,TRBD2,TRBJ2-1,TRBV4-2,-,CASSQGVSGGPSYNEQFF,TGTGCCAGCAGCCAAGGGGTTAGCGGGGGACCCTCCTACAATGAGCAGTTCTTC
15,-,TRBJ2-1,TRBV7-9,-,CASSLVTGNYNEQFF,TGTGCCAGCAGCTTAGTGACGGGGAACTACAATGAGCAGTTCTTC
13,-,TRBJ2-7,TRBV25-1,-,CASSVTGTYEQYF,TGTGCCAGCAGTGTTACAGGGACCTACGAGCAGTACTTC
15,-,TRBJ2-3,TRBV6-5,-,CASSPSGLGTDTQYF,TGTGCCAGCAGTCCCTCCGGACTTGGCACAGATACGCAGTATTTT
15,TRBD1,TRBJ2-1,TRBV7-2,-,CASSSPGQGNNEQFF,TGTGCCAGCAGCTCACCGGGACAGGGGAACAATGAGCAGTTCTTC
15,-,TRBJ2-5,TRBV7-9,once,CATARGSGYQETQYF,TGTGCCACCGCCCGGGGCTCAGGGTACCAAGAGACCCAGTACTTC
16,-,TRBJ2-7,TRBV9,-,CASSVESGLSSYEQYF,TGTGCCAGCAGCGTAGAGTCAGGGTTGAGCTCCTACGAGCAGTACTTC